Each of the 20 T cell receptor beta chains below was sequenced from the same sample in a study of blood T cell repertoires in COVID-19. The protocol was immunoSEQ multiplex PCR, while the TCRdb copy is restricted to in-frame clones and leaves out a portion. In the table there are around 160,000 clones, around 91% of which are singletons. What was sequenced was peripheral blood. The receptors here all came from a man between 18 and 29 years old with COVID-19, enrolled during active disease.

CDR3: CASTAGQGNSNQPQHF. The CDR3 bases are TGTGCCAGTACCGCCGGACAGGGTAATAGCAATCAGCCCCAGCATTTT. The chain combines TRBV19 with TRBJ1-5, with TRBD1 matching over 8 bases. The CDR3 length is 16 residues. Germline values: CDR1 LNHDA, CDR2 SQIVND (reference sequence). The trim removed 7 bases at V and 0 bases at J, leaving 8 bases unmatched.

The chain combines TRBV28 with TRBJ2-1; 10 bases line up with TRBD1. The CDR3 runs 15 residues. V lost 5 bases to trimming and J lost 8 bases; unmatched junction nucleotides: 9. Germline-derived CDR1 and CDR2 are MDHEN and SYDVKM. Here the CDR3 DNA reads TGTGCCAGCAGTCGTAGGGACAGGGGCTTGGATGAGCAGTTCTTC. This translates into CASSRRDRGLDEQFF.

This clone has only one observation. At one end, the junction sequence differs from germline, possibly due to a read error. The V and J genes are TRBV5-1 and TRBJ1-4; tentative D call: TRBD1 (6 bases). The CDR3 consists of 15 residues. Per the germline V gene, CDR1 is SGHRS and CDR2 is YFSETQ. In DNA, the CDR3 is TGCGCCAGCAGCGCAACAGGGTCAACTAATGAAAAACTGCTTTTT. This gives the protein CASSATGSTNEKLLF.

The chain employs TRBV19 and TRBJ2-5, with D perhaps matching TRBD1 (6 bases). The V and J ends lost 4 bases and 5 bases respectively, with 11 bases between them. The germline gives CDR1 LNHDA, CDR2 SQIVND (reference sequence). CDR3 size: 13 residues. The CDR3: CASSKNRAETQYF. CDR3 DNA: TGTGCCAGTAGTAAGAACAGGGCGGAGACCCAGTACTTC.

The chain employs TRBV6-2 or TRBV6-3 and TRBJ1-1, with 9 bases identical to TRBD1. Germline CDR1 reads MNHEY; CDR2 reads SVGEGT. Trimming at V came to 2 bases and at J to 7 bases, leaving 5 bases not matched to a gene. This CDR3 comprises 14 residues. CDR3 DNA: TGTGCCAGCAGTTACAACAGGGGGCGCAGTGAAGCTTTCTTT. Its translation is CASSYNRGRSEAFF.

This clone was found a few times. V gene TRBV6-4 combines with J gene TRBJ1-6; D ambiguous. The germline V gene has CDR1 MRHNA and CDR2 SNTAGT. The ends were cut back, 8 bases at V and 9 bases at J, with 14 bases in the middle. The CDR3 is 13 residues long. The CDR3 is CASPPSGGSPLHF. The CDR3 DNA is TGTGCCAGCCCCCCTTCGGGAGGTTCACCCCTCCACTTT.

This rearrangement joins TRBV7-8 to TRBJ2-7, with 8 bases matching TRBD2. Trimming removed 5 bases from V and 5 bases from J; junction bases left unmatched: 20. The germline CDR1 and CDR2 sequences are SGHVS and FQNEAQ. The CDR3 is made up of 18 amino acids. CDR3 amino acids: CASSPNRPRTSSFNEQYF. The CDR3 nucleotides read TGTGCCAGCAGCCCTAACCGTCCGCGGACTAGCAGTTTTAACGAGCAGTACTTC. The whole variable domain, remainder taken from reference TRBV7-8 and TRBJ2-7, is GAGVSQSPRYKVAKRGQDVALRCDPISGHVSLFWYQQALGQGPEFLTYFQNEAQLDKSGLPSDRFFAERPEGSVSTLKIQRTQQEDSAVYLCASSPNRPRTSSFNEQYFGPGTRLTVT.

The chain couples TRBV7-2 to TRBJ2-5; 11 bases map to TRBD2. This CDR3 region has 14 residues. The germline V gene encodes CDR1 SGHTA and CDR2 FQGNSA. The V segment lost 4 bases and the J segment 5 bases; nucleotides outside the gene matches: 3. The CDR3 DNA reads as TGTGCCAGCAGCTCGCTAGCGGGAGGCGAGACCCAGTACTTC. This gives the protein CASSSLAGGETQYF.

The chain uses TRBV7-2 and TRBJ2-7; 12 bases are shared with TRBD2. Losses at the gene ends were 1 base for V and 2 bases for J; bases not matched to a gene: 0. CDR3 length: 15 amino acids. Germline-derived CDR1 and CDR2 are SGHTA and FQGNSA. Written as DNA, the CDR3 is TGTGCCAGCAGCTTAGGACTAGCGGGAGCCTACGAGCAGTACTTC. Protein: CASSLGLAGAYEQYF.

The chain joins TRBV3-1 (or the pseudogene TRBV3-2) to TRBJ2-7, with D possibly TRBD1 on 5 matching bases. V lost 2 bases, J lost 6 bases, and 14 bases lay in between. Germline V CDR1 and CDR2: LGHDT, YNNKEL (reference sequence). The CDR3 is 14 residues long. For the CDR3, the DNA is TGTGCCAGCAGCCAATACCAGGGCCCCCTCGAGCAGTACTTC. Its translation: CASSQYQGPLEQYF.

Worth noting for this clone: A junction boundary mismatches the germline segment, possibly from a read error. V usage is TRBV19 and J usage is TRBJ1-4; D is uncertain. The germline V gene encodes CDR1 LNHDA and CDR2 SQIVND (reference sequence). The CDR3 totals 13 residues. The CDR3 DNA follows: TGTGCCAGTAATGGTTGGGCGAATGAAAAACTGCTTTTT. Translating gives CASNGWANEKLLF.

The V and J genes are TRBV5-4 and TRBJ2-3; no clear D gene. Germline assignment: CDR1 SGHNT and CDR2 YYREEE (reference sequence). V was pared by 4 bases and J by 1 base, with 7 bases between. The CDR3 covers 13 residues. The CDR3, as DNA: TGTGCCAGCAGCCCCCCCGGCACAGATACGCAGTATTTT. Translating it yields CASSPPGTDTQYF.

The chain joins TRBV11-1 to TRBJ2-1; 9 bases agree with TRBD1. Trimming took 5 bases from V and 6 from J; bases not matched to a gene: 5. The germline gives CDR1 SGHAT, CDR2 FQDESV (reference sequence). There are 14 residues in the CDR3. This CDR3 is CASSHGTGSNEQFF. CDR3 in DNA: TGTGCCAGCAGCCACGGGACAGGGAGCAATGAGCAGTTCTTC.

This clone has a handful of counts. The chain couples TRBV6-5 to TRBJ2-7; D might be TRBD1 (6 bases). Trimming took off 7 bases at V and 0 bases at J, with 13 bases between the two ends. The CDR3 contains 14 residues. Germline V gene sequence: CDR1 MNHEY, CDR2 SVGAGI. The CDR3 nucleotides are TGTGCCAGCAACCAGGGGACCCACTCCTACGAGCAGTACTTC. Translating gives CASNQGTHSYEQYF.

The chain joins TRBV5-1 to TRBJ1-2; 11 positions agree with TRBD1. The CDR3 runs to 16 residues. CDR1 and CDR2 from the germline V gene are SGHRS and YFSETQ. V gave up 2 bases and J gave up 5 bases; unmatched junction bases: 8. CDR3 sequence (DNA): TGCGCCAGCAGCTTAGACCGGACAGGGGGCCCTTATGGCTACACCTTC. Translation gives CASSLDRTGGPYGYTF.

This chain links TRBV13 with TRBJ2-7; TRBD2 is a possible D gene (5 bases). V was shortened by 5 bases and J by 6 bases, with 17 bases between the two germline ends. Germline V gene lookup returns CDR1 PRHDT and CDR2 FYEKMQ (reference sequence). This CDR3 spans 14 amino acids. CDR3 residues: CASSAPGLPPEQYF. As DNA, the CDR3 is TGTGCCAGCAGCGCCCCCGGACTCCCCCCCGAGCAGTACTTC. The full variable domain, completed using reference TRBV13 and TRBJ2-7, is AAGVIQSPRHLIKEKRETATLKCYPIPRHDTVYWYQQGPGQDPQFLISFYEKMQSDKGSIPDRFSAQQFSDYHSELNMSSLELGDSALYFCASSAPGLPPEQYFGPGTRLTVT.

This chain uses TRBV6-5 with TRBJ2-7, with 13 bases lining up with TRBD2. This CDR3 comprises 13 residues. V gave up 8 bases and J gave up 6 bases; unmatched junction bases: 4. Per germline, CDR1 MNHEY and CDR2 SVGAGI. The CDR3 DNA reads TGTGCCAGCCGAAGACTAGCGGGAGGCGAGCAGTACTTC. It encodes CASRRLAGGEQYF.

The DNA of the CDR3 is TGTGCCAGCAGTTTATCAGACAGAGGAAAGAAAGATGGCTACACCTTC. It is translated as CASSLSDRGKKDGYTF. The rearrangement uses TRBV28 and TRBJ1-2; maybe TRBD1 (5 bases). CDR1 and CDR2 (germline): MDHEN, SYDVKM. V lost 1 base and J lost 6, with 18 bases in between. The CDR3 has 16 residues.

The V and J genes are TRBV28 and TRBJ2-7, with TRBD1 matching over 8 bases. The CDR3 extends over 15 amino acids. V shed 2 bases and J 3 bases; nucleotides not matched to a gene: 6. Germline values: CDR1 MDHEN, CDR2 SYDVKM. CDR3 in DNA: TGTGCCAGCAGTTTAATCGGGACAGGTGGCTACGAGCAGTACTTC. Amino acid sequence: CASSLIGTGGYEQYF.

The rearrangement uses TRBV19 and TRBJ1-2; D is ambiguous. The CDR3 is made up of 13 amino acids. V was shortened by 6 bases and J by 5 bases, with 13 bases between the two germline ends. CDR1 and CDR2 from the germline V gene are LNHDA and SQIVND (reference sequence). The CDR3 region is CASSVGMEYGYTF. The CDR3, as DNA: TGTGCCAGTAGCGTCGGGATGGAGTATGGCTACACCTTC.